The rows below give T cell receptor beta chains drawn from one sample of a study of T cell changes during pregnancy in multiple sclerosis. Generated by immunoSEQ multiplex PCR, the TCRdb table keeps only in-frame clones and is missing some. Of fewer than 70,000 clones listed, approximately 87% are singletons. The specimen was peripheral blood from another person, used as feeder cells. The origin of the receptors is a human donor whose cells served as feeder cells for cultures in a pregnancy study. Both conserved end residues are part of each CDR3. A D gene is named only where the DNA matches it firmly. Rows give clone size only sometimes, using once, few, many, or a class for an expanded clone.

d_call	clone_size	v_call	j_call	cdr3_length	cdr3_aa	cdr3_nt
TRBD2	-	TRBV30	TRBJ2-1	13	CAWWREGHNEQFF	TGTGCCTGGTGGCGGGAGGGCCACAATGAGCAGTTCTTC
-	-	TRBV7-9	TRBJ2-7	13	CASSFRVPYEQYF	TGTGCCAGCAGCTTCCGGGTCCCCTACGAGCAGTACTTC
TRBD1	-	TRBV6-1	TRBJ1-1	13	CASSSGQALKAFF	TGTGCCAGCAGCTCGGGACAGGCCCTGAAAGCTTTCTTT
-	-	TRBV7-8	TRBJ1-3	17	CASSVVKAECSGNTIYF	TGTGCCAGCAGCGTTGTCAAGGCGGAATGCTCTGGAAACACCATATATTTT
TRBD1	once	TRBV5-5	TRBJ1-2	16	CASSLRQGIDNYGYTF	TGTGCCAGCAGCCTCCGACAGGGAATAGATAACTATGGCTACACCTTC
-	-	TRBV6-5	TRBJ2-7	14	CASSAPDSSYEQYF	TGTGCCAGCAGTGCACCGGACAGCTCCTACGAGCAGTACTTC
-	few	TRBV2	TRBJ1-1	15	CASSATLGEYPEAFF	TGTGCCAGCAGCGCTACCCTCGGAGAGTACCCTGAAGCTTTCTTT
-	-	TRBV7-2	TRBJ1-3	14	CASSLGGGGNTIYF	TGTGCCAGCAGCTTAGGCGGGGGTGGAAACACCATATATTTT
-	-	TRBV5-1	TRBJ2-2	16	CASAEGVGWNTGELFF	TGCGCCAGCGCGGAGGGGGTAGGATGGAACACCGGGGAGCTGTTTTTT
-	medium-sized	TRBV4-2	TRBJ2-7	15	CASSQEGGGPAEQYF	TGTGCCAGCAGCCAAGAAGGGGGAGGGCCAGCCGAGCAGTACTTC
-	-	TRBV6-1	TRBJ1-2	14	CASSESVGGHGYTF	TGTGCCAGCAGTGAATCGGTAGGGGGGCATGGCTACACCTTC
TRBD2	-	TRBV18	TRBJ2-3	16	CASSPRGGSTTDTQYF	TGTGCCAGCTCACCAAGGGGAGGGTCAACAACAGATACGCAGTATTTT
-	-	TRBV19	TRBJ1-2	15	CASSVWDTPNYGYTF	TGTGCCAGTAGTGTTTGGGACACCCCTAACTATGGCTACACCTTC
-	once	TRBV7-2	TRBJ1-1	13	CASSAQGNTEAFF	TGTGCCAGCAGCGCCCAGGGGAACACTGAAGCTTTCTTT
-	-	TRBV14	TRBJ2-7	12	CASSPTPSEQYF	TGTGCCAGCAGCCCTACCCCTAGCGAGCAGTACTTC
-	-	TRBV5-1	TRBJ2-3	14	CASSPDPGTDTQYF	TGCGCCAGCAGCCCAGACCCGGGCACAGATACGCAGTATTTT
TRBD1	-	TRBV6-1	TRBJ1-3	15	CASSVVGTVGNTIYF	TGTGCCAGCAGTGTAGTTGGGACAGTTGGAAACACCATATATTTT
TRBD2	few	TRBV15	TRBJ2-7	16	CATSSGTSGLRGEQYF	TGTGCCACCAGCAGCGGGACTAGCGGATTGAGGGGGGAGCAGTACTTC
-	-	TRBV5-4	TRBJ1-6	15	CATAGGGEYNSPLHF	TGTGCCACAGCCGGAGGGGGGGAATATAATTCACCCCTCCACTTT
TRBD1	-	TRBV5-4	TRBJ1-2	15	CASRQTGPFFYGYTF	TGTGCCAGCAGGCAGACAGGGCCCTTCTTCTATGGCTACACCTTC
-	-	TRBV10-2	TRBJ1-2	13	CASSESRQTGYTF	TGCGCCAGCAGTGAGTCGAGGCAGACGGGCTACACCTTC
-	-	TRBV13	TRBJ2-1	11	CASSPLREQFF	TGTGCCAGCAGCCCCTTAAGGGAGCAGTTCTTC
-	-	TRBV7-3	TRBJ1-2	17	CASSLVGSPGKDYGYTF	TGTGCCAGCAGCTTAGTTGGATCGCCAGGGAAGGACTATGGCTACACCTTC
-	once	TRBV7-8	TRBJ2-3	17	CASSLEYGLRSTDTQYF	TGTGCCAGCAGCTTAGAGTACGGTTTGCGGAGCACAGATACGCAGTATTTT
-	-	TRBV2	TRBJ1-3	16	CASEDPTADSGNTIYF	TGTGCCAGCGAAGACCCGACGGCTGACTCTGGAAACACCATATATTTT
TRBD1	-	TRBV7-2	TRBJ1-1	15	CASRAGQIMNTEAFF	TGTGCCAGCAGGGCGGGACAGATAATGAACACTGAAGCTTTCTTT
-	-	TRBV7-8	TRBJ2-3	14	CASSLEGRGDTQYF	TGTGCCAGCAGCTTAGAGGGGCGGGGAGATACGCAGTATTTT
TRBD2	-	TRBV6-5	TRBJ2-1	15	CASMPSGGNYNEQFF	TGTGCCAGCATGCCTAGCGGGGGGAACTACAATGAGCAGTTCTTC
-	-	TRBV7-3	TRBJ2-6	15	CASSPTLSGANVLTF	TGTGCCAGCAGCCCGACGCTATCTGGGGCCAACGTCCTGACTTTC
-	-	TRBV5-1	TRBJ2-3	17	CASSSSLQGWGTDTQYF	TGCGCCAGCAGCTCGTCCCTACAGGGATGGGGCACAGATACGCAGTATTTT
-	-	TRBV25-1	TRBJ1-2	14	CASSEYPPQDGYTF	TGTGCCAGCAGTGAATATCCACCCCAGGATGGCTACACCTTC
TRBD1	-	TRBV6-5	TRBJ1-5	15	CASSPRGVGNQPQHF	TGTGCCAGCAGTCCCAGGGGGGTAGGCAATCAGCCCCAGCATTTT
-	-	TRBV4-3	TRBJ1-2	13	CASSHTGWDGYTF	TGCGCCAGCAGCCACACAGGGTGGGATGGCTACACCTTC
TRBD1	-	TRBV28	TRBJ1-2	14	CASSFQTGGRGYTF	TGTGCCAGCAGTTTCCAGACAGGGGGCCGCGGCTACACCTTC
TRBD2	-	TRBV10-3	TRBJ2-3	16	CAISAPGLAGRDTQYF	TGTGCCATCAGTGCTCCGGGACTAGCGGGGAGGGATACGCAGTATTTT
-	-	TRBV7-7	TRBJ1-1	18	CASSLRSRGALMNTEAFF	TGTGCCAGCAGCTTAAGGTCTCGGGGGGCTTTGATGAACACTGAAGCTTTCTTT
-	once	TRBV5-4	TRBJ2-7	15	CASSPIIGQGNEQYF	TGTGCCAGCAGCCCAATCATCGGCCAGGGCAACGAGCAGTACTTC
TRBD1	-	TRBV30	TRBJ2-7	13	CAWEPRQGTEQYF	TGTGCCTGGGAACCTCGACAGGGTACCGAGCAGTACTTC
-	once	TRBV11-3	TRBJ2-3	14	CASSLGQSTDTQYF	TGTGCCAGCAGCTTGGGGCAGAGCACAGATACGCAGTATTTT
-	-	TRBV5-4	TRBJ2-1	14	CASMNRTKYNEQFF	TGTGCCAGCATGAACAGGACCAAGTACAATGAGCAGTTCTTC
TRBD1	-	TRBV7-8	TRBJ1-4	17	CASSSGGRTGRNEKLFF	TGTGCCAGCAGCTCCGGGGGACGGACAGGAAGGAATGAAAAACTGTTTTTT
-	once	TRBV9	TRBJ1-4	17	CASSPGQRLTTNEKLFF	TGTGCCAGCAGCCCCGGACAGAGATTAACAACTAATGAAAAACTGTTTTTT
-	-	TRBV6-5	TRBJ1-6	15	CASSYSGQNNSPLHF	TGTGCCAGCAGTTACTCGGGGCAGAATAATTCACCCCTCCACTTT
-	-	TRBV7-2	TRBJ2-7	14	CASSFTGNDYEQYF	TGTGCCAGCAGCTTCACAGGGAATGATTACGAGCAGTACTTC
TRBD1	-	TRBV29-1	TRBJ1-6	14	CSVASGQLDSPLHF	TGCAGCGTCGCTTCGGGACAGTTAGACTCACCCCTCCACTTT
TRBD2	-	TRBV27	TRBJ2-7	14	CASSLEAGDAEQYF	TGTGCCAGCAGTTTAGAGGCGGGAGACGCCGAGCAGTACTTC
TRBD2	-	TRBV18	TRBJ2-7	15	CASSPLPAGVHEQYF	TGTGCCAGCTCACCACTTCCAGCGGGAGTGCACGAGCAGTACTTC
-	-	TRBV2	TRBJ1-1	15	CASSEGGGRATEAFF	TGTGCCAGCAGTGAAGGCGGTGGCAGGGCAACTGAAGCTTTCTTT
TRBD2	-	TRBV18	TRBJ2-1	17	CASSSRTSGPPYNEQFF	TGTGCCAGCTCATCCCGGACTAGCGGGCCGCCCTACAATGAGCAGTTCTTC
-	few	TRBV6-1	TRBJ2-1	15	CASSEAGSDYNEQFF	TGTGCCAGCAGTGAAGCGGGGAGCGACTACAATGAGCAGTTCTTC
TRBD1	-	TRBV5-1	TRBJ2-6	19	CASRPGQGVPTSGANVLTF	TGCGCCAGCAGGCCGGGACAGGGGGTACCGACCTCTGGGGCCAACGTCCTGACTTTC
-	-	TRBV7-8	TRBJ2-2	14	CASSLAFGGRELFF	TGTGCCAGCAGCTTAGCGTTTGGAGGGAGGGAGCTGTTTTTT
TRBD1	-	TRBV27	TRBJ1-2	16	CASSPLLGQESYGYTF	TGTGCCAGCAGTCCACTACTAGGACAGGAGAGCTATGGCTACACCTTC
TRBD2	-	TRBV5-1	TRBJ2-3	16	CASSSEGLAGIDTQYF	TGCGCCAGCAGCTCCGAGGGCCTAGCGGGAATAGATACGCAGTATTTT